A selection of T cell receptor beta chains follows, all from one sample in a study of blood T cell repertoires in COVID-19. Only in-frame clones appear in the TCRdb table, and some are missing; sequencing was by immunoSEQ multiplex PCR. The data hold over 120,000 clones, with 70% to 90% observed a single time. The sample consisted of PBMCs or T cells enriched from blood (not recorded which). These TCRs come from a man aged 50 to 60 who had recovered from COVID-19. CDR3s include the opening cysteine and the closing phenylalanine or tryptophan.

v_call	j_call	cdr3_aa
TRBV3-1/TRBV3-2	TRBJ2-7	CASSKAGGPSEQYF
TRBV5-1	TRBJ1-5	CASSSLPDTQPQHF
TRBV15	TRBJ2-7	CATSSGTREQYF
TRBV19	TRBJ1-1	CASSGGTGGANTEAFF
TRBV2	TRBJ1-1	CASSEEGRSTEAFF
TRBV18	TRBJ1-5	CASSPAGGNSNQPQHF
TRBV6-5	TRBJ1-1	CASQGDRENTEAFF
TRBV3-1/TRBV3-2	TRBJ1-6	CASSQDLSSPLHF
TRBV25-1	TRBJ1-2	CASRETGSNYGYTF
TRBV24-1	TRBJ2-3	CATSDPGVESTDTQYF
TRBV7-3	TRBJ1-2	CASSMDRAVYGYTF
TRBV7-2	TRBJ2-3	CASSFQLAGVRNTQYF
TRBV5-1	TRBJ1-5	CASSLTGGNQPQHF
TRBV7-2	TRBJ1-2	CASSLSYRGTNYGYTF
TRBV30	TRBJ2-6	CAWQGSLLGANVLTF
TRBV7-9	TRBJ1-1	CASSLASADSTEAFF
TRBV6-5	TRBJ1-2	CASSTSLTANYGYTF
TRBV14	TRBJ1-2	CASSRGQPINGYTF
TRBV9	TRBJ2-7	CASSVDGVSEQYF
TRBV19	TRBJ2-3	CASSVLAGVGDTQYF
TRBV5-1	TRBJ2-1	CASSTDSPEYNEQFF
TRBV6-2/TRBV6-3	TRBJ1-1	CASSNWGRTVTEAFF